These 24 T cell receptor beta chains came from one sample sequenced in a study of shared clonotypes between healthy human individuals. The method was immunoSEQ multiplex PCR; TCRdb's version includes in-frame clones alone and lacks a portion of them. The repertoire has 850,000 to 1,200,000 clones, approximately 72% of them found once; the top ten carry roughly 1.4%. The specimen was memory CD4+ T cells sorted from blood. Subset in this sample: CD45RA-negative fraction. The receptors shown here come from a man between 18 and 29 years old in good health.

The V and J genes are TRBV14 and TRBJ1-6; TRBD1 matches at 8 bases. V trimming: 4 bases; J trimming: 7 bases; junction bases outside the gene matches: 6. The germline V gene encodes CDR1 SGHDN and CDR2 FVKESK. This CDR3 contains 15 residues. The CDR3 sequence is CASSPRDRNNSPLHF. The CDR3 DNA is TGTGCCAGCAGCCCCCGGGACAGGAACAATTCACCCCTCCACTTT.

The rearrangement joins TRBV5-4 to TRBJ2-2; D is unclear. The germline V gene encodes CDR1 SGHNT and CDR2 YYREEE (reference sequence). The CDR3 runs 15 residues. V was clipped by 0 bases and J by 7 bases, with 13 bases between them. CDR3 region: CASSLEGTLSGELFF. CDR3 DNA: TGTGCCAGCAGCTTGGAGGGCACCCTGAGCGGGGAGCTGTTTTTT.

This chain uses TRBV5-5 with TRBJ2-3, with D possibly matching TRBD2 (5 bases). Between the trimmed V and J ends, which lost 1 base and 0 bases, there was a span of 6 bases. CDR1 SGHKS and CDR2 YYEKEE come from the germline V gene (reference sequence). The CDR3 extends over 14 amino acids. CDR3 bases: TGTGCCAGCAGCTTGCAGCGGAGCACAGATACGCAGTATTTT. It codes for CASSLQRSTDTQYF.

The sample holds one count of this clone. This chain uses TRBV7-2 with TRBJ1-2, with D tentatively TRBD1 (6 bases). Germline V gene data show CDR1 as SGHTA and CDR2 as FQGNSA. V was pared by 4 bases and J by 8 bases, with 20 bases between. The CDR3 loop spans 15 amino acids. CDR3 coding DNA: TGTGCCAGCAGCTCGGCAGGGGAAGGGAGCCGGGGCTACACCTTC. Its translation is CASSSAGEGSRGYTF. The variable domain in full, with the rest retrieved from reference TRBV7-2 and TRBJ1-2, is GAGVSQSPSNKVTEKGKDVELRCDPISGHTALYWYRQSLGQGLEFLIYFQGNSAPDKSGLPSDRFSAERTGGSVSTLTIQRTQQEDSAVYLCASSSAGEGSRGYTFGSGTRLTVV.

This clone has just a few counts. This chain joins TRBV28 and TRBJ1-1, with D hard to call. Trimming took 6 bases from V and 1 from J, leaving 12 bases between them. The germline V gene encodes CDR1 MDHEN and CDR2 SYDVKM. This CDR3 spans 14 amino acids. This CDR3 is CASRHPVGNTEAFF. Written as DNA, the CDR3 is TGTGCCAGCAGACACCCGGTTGGGAACACTGAAGCTTTCTTT.

CDR3 loop: CASSDQGRNTEAFF. CDR3 in DNA: TGTGCCAGCAGCGATCAGGGGAGGAACACTGAAGCTTTCTTT. The chain carries TRBV7-2 and TRBJ1-1; the D gene is possibly TRBD1 (6 bases). Looked up from germline, CDR1 is SGHTA and CDR2 is FQGNSA. V lost 5 bases, J lost 1 base, and 11 bases lay in between. This CDR3 has 14 residues.

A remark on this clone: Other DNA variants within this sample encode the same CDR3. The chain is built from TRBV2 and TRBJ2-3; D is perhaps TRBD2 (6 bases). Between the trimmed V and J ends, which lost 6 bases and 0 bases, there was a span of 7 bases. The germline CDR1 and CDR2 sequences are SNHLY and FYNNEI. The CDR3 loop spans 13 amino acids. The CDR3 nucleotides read TGTGCCAGCAGGGCGGGGAGCACAGATACGCAGTATTTT. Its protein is CASRAGSTDTQYF.

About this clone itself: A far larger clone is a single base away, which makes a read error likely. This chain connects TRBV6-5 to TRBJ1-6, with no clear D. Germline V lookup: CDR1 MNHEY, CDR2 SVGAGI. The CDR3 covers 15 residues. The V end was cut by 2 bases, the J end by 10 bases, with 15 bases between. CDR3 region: CASSYDQEEWSPLHF. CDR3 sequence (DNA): TGTGCCAGCAGTTACGATCAGGAGGAGTGGTCACCCCTCCACTTT.

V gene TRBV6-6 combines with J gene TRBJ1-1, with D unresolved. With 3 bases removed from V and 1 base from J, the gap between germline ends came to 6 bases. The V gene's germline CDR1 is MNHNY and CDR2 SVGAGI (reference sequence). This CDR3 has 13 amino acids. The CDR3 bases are TGTGCCAGCAGTTATCGGAAGAACACTGAAGCTTTCTTT. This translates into CASSYRKNTEAFF.

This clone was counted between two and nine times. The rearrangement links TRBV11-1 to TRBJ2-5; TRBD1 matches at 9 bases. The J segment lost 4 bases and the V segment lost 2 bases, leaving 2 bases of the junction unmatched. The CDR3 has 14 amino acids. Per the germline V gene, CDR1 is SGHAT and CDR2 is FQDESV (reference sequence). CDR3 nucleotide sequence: TGTGCCAGCAGCTTAAGGACAGGGGTAGAGACCCAGTACTTC. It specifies CASSLRTGVETQYF.

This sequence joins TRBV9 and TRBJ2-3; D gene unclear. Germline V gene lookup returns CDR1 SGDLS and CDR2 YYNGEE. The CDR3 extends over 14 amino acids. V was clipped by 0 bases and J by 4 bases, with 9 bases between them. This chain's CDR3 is CASSVAPVADTQYF. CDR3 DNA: TGTGCCAGCAGCGTAGCTCCCGTTGCAGATACGCAGTATTTT.

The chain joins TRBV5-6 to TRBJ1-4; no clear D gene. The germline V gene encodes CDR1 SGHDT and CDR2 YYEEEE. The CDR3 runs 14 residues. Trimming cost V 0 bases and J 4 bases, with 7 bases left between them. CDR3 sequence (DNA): TGTGCCAGCAGCTTGGGGCGGTTTAATGAAAAACTGTTTTTT. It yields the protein CASSLGRFNEKLFF.

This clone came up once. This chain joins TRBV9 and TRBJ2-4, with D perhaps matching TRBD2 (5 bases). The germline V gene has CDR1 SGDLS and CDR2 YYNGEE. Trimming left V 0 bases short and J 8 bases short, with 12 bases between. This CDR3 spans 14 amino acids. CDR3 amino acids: CASSVGSERDIQYF. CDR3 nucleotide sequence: TGTGCCAGCAGCGTAGGTAGCGAACGGGACATTCAGTACTTC.

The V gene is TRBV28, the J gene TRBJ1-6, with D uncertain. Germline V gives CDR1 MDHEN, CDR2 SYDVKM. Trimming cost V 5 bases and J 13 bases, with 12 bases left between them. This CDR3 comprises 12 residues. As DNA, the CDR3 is TGTGCCAGCAGTCCACAACGGTTTCCCCTCCACTTT. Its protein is CASSPQRFPLHF.

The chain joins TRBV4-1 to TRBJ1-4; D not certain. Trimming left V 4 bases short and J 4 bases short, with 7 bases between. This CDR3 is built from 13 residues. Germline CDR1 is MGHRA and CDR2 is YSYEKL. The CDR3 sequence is CASSLTNNEKLFF. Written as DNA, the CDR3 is TGCGCCAGCAGCCTAACAAATAATGAAAAACTGTTTTTT.

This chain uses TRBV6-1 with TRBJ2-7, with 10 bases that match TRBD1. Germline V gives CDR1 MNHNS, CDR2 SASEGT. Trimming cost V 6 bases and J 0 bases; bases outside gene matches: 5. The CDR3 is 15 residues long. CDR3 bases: TGTGCCAGCAGCGACAGGGGGCGCAGCTCCTACGAGCAGTACTTC. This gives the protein CASSDRGRSSYEQYF.

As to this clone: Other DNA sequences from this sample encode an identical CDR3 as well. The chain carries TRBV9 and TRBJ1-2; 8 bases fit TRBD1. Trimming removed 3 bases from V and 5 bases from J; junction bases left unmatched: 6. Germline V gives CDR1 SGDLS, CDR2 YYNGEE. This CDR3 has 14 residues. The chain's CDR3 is CASSAGQGIYGYTF. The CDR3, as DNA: TGTGCCAGCAGCGCCGGACAGGGAATTTATGGCTACACCTTC.

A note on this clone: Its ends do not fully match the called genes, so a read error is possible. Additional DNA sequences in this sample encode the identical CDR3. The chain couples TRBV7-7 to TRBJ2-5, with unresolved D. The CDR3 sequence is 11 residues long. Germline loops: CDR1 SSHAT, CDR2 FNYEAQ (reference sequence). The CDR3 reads CASSSGETQYF. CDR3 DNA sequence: TGTGCTAGCAGCTCCGGGGAGACCCAGTACTTC.

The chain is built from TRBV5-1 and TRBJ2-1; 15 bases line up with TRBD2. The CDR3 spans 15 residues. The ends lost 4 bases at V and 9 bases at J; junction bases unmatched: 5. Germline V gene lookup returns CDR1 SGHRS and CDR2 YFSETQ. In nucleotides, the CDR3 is TGCGCCAGCAGCCAGGGACTAGCGGGAGGAGGTGAGCAGTTCTTC. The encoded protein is CASSQGLAGGGEQFF.

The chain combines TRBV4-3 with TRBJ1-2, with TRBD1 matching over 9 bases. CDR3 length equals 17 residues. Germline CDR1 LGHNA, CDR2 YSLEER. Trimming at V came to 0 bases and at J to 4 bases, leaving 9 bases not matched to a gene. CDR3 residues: CASSQDRDRETPYGYTF. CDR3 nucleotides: TGCGCCAGCAGCCAAGATAGGGACAGGGAAACCCCCTATGGCTACACCTTC.

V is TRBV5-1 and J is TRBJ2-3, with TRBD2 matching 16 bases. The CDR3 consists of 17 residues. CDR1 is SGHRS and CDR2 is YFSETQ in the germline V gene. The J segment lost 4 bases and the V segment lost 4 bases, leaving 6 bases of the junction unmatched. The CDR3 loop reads CASSTGLAGGIADTQYF. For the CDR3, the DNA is TGCGCCAGCAGCACGGGACTAGCGGGAGGGATAGCAGATACGCAGTATTTT.

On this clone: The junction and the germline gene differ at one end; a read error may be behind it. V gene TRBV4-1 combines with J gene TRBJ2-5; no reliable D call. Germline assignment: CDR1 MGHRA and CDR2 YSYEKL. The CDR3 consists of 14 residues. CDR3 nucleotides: TGCGCCAGCAGCCAAGATAGTAACCAAGGGACCCAGTACTTC. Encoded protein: CASSQDSNQGTQYF.

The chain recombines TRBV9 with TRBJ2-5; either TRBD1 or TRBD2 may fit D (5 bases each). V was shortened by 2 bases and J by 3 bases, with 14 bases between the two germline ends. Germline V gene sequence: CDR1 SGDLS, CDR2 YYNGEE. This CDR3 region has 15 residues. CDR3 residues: CASSVAGTPKETQYF. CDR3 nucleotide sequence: TGTGCCAGCAGCGTGGCCGGGACCCCGAAAGAGACCCAGTACTTC.

As DNA, the CDR3 is TGTGCCAGCAGTTTAGGACCCCAGGGTGAAGCTTTCTTT. Protein product: CASSLGPQGEAFF. The rearrangement joins TRBV28 to TRBJ1-1, with D maybe TRBD1 (5 bases). This CDR3 comprises 13 residues. CDR1 and CDR2 from the germline V gene are MDHEN and SYDVKM. The germline V and J ends were trimmed by 2 bases and 7 bases, with 11 bases remaining between them. Filled out from reference TRBV28 and TRBJ1-1, the complete variable domain reads DVKVTQSSRYLVKRTGEKVFLECVQDMDHENMFWYRQDPGLGLRLIYFSYDVKMKEKGDIPEGYSVSREKKERFSLILESASTNQTSMYLCASSLGPQGEAFFGQGTRLTVV.